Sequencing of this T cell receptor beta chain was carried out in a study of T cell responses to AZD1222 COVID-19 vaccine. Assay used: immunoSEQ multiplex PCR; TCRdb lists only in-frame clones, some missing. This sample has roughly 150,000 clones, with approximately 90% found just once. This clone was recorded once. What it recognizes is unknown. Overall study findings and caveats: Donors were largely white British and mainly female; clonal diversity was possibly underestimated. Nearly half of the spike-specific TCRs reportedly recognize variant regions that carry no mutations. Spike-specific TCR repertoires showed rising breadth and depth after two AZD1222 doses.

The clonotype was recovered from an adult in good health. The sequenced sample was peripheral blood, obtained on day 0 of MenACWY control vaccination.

CDR3 DNA: TGTGCCAGCAGCTTATCAGGGGGGCCGAGCTCCTATAATTCACCCCTCCACTTT. Translating it yields CASSLSGGPSSYNSPLHF. The chain combines TRBV7-3 with TRBJ1-6; 7 positions agree with TRBD1. The CDR3 covers 18 residues. V trimming: 2 bases; J trimming: 0 bases; junction bases outside the gene matches: 7. Germline V CDR1 and CDR2: SGHTA, FQGTGA.